This T cell receptor (beta chain) was sequenced during a study of early T cells in non-severe SARS-CoV-2 infection. Study-wide background: The input, bulk RNA from unsorted whole blood, was sequenced, and chains were unpaired.

Study observations and caveats: Anti-spike CD8 responses were favored in VDJdb matching, and private and CD4 specificities were missed.

Germline V gene sequence: CDR1 SGHNT, CDR2 YYREEE (reference sequence). The germline V and J ends were trimmed by 0 bases and 6 bases, with 9 bases remaining between them. The CDR3 runs to 13 residues. This clonotype was counted only a few times. The antigen is not known. As part of library construction, unique molecular identifiers were attached to individual cDNA molecules. TCRdb called the 5' RACE reads again in MiXCR, with one record for every CDR3 protein. This sample has about 60,000 distinct CDR3 sequences, with 9.1% found just once. The genes are TRBV5-4 and TRBJ1-1; D is undetermined. Material for sequencing was whole blood. The receptor was derived from an adult who was a healthcare worker with PCR-confirmed SARS-CoV-2 infection or an uninfected control (not recorded which). The CDR3 loop reads CASSLAGSPEAFF. CDR3 bases: TGTGCCAGCAGCTTGGCCGGGAGTCCTGAAGCTTTCTTT.